Below, one T cell receptor beta chain is given with its context. Its antigen is unidentified. The sample originates from a study of cytomegalovirus exposure and HLA in healthy donors. Across the study: Early released data comprised around 79 million unique TCRs from HLA-typed donors. Overall study results and limits: Altogether, some 170 TCR beta chains were recorded as cytomegalovirus-associated. HLA alleles were associated with around 17,000 TCR beta sequences in a later analysis at 0.05 false discovery rate.

This PCR relied on a set of 60 Vbeta primers and 13 Jbeta primers. This table comes from immunoSEQ multiplex PCR, and its TCRdb copy is limited to in-frame clones, with some not included. The sample carries approximately 150,000 clones, 77% recorded once. The germline gives CDR1 SGHTA, CDR2 FQGTGA. V gave up 4 bases and J gave up 9 bases; unmatched junction bases: 6. The CDR3 is 13 amino acids. What was sequenced was PBMCs. The chain combines TRBV7-3 with TRBJ1-5, with 7 bases that match TRBD1. The receptor was isolated from a woman in her 30s in good health and CMV-seropositive. The DNA of the CDR3 is TGTGCCAGCAGCTCCGACAGGGCTTCGCCCCAGCATTTT. Its protein is CASSSDRASPQHF.